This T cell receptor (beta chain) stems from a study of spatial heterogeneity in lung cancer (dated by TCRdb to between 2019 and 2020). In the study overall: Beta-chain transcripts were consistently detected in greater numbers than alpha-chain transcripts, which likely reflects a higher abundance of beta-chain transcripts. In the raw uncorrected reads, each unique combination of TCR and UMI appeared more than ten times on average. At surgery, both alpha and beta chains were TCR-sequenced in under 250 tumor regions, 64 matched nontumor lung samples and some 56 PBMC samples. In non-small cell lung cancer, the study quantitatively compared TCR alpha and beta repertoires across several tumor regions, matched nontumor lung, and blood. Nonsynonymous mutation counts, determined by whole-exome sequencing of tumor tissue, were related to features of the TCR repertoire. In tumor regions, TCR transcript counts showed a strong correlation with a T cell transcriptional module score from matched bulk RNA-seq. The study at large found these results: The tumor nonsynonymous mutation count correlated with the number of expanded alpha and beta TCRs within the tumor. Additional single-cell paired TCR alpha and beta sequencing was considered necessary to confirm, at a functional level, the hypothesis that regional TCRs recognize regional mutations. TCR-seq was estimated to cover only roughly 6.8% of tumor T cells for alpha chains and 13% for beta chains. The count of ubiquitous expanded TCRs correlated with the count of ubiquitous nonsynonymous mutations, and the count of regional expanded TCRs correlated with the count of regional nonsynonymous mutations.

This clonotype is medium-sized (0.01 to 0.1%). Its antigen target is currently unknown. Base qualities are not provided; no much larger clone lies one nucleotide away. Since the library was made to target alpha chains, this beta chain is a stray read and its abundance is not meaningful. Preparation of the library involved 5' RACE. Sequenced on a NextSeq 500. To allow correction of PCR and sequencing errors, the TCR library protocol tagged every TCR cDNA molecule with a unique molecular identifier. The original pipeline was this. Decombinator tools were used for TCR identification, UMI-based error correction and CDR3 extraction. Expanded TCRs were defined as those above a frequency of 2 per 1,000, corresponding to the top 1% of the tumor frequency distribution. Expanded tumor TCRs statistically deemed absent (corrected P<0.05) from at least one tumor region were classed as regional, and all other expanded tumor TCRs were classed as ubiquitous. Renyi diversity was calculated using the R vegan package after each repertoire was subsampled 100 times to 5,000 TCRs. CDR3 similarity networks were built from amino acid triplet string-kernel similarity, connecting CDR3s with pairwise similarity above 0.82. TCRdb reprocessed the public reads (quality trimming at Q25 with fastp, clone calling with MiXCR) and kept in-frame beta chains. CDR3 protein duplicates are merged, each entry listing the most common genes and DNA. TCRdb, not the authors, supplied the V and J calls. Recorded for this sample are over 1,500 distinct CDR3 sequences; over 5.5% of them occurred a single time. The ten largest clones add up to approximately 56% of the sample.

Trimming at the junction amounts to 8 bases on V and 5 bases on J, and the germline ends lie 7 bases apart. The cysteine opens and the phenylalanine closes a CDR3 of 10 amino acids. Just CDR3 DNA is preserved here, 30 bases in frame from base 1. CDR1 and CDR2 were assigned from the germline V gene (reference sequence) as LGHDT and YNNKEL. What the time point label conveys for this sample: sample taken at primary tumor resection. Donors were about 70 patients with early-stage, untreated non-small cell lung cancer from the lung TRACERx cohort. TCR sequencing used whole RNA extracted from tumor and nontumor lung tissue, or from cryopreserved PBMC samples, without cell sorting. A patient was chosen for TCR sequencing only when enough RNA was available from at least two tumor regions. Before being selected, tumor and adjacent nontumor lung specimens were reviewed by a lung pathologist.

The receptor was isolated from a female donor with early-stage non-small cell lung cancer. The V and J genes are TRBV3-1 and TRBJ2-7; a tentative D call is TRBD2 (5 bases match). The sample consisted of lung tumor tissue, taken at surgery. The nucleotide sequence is TGTGCCAGCGGGCGGGACGAGCAGTACTTC. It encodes CASGRDEQYF.